The present T cell receptor (beta chain) was sequenced within a study of blood T cell repertoires in COVID-19. Study overall: The study drew acute and convalescent COVID-19 samples from the United States, Italy and Spain. The analysed material was cDNA or gDNA that came from T cells, B-cell-depleted T cells, or PBMCs.

Trimming pared 0 bases from V and 0 bases from J, leaving 9 bases between. From germline, CDR1 is SGHKS and CDR2 YYEKEE (reference sequence). The CDR3 runs 15 residues. Original handling: The authors estimated nucleated cell counts from reference gene primer amplification. Only in-frame clones appear in the TCRdb table, and some are missing; sequencing was by immunoSEQ multiplex PCR. The V and J calls and clone size come from that table; D and trimming were worked out from the DNA. The sample shows some 51,000 clones, approximately 90% of them seen only once. The rearrangement uses TRBV5-5 and TRBJ1-1; D is ambiguous. The source is a human donor with active COVID-19. The donor label of this sample is uncertain. Sequenced material: peripheral blood. For the CDR3, the DNA is TGTGCCAGCAGCTTGGTATCATACATGAACACTGAAGCTTTCTTT. Translating gives CASSLVSYMNTEAFF.